A selection of T cell receptor beta chains follows, all from one sample in a study of technical replicates of blood from a handful of donors. The data were produced by immunoSEQ multiplex PCR, yet TCRdb's version contains in-frame clones alone and is incomplete. The table lists some 71,000 clones, approximately 97% of them singletons. Sequenced: T cells isolated from PBMCs. All receptors come from a human donor in good health. The CDR3 runs from the conserved cysteine through the conserved F or W. The order of the fields is V gene, J gene, clone size, D gene, CDR3 DNA, CDR3 protein. The D gene is left open where the match is weak. The size entry is marked missing in some rows and otherwise reads once, few, many or a size class.

>TRBV5-1|TRBJ2-7|NA|TRBD1
TGCGCCAGCAGCGCGGCCCGGGACAGGGGGCAAGAGCAGTACTTC
CASSAARDRGQEQYF
>TRBV5-6|TRBJ2-3|NA|NA
TGTGCCAGCAGCTTGGGACATTTCACAGATACGCAGTATTTT
CASSLGHFTDTQYF
>TRBV18|TRBJ2-1|NA|NA
TGTGCCAGCTCACCCGGACTGGATTGGAATGAGCAGTTCTTC
CASSPGLDWNEQFF
>TRBV19|TRBJ2-7|NA|NA
TGTGCCAGTATAAGGACTGGCGGGACCTACGAGCAGTACTTC
CASIRTGGTYEQYF
>TRBV7-9|TRBJ1-2|NA|NA
TGTGCCAGCAGCCAGGCTTTTAGTGGCTACACCTTC
CASSQAFSGYTF
>TRBV9|TRBJ2-7|NA|NA
TGTGCCAGCAGCGTTACCACCGGGACAAACGAGCAGTACTTC
CASSVTTGTNEQYF
>TRBV9|TRBJ1-2|NA|NA
TGTGCCAGCAGCGTAGATCCTTCGGGCAGGGCAGAGTATGGCTACACCTTC
CASSVDPSGRAEYGYTF
>TRBV6-5|TRBJ2-5|NA|TRBD1
TGTGCCAGCAGCCGGACAGGGGCTTGGGAGACCCAGTACTTC
CASSRTGAWETQYF
>TRBV2|TRBJ2-2|NA|TRBD1
TGTGCCAGCAGTGAATATCGGGACAGGGTAAACACCGGGGAGCTGTTTTTT
CASSEYRDRVNTGELFF
>TRBV30|TRBJ1-3|NA|NA
TGTGCCTGGAGGCTTTGGGGACACAATGGAAACACCATATATTTT
CAWRLWGHNGNTIYF
>TRBV13|TRBJ2-7|NA|NA
TGTGCCAGCAGCTTAGGGGCAGGGCCTAACTACGAGCAGTACTTC
CASSLGAGPNYEQYF
>TRBV4-2|TRBJ2-1|NA|TRBD2
TGTGCCATTGGACTAGCGGGAGGAGAAAATGAGCAGTTCTTC
CAIGLAGGENEQFF
>TRBV19|TRBJ2-2|NA|NA
TGTGCCAGTAGTATAGGGGTAGGGGGAACAGGGGAGCTGTTTTTT
CASSIGVGGTGELFF
>TRBV11-2|TRBJ1-2|NA|TRBD1
TGTGCCAGCAGTTTAACAGGGGATGGCTACACCTTC
CASSLTGDGYTF
>TRBV6-5|TRBJ2-4|once|TRBD1
TGTGCCAGCAGTCCCTACTCTGGACAGGAAAACATTCAGTACTTC
CASSPYSGQENIQYF
>TRBV11-3|TRBJ2-3|once|TRBD1
TGTGCCAGCAGCTTCGACAGGGGAGATACGCAGTATTTT
CASSFDRGDTQYF
>TRBV18|TRBJ1-5|NA|NA
TGTGCCAGCTCACCTTTAGGGGGTATGAACAATCAGCCCCAGCATTTT
CASSPLGGMNNQPQHF
>TRBV9|TRBJ1-1|NA|NA
TGTGCCAGCAGCGTAGTAACAGGGAACACTGAAGCTTTCTTT
CASSVVTGNTEAFF
>TRBV2|TRBJ1-5|few|NA
TGTGCCACCCATCCGGGCAATCAGCCCCAGCATTTT
CATHPGNQPQHF
>TRBV27|TRBJ2-7|NA|NA
TGTGCCAGCAGTATCAGGGCAGTCGGCTCCTACGAGCAGTACTTC
CASSIRAVGSYEQYF
>TRBV19|TRBJ1-5|NA|NA
TGTGCCAGCCTAATGGGGGGTAATCAGCCCCAGCATTTT
CASLMGGNQPQHF
>TRBV7-2|TRBJ2-3|NA|NA
TGTGCCAGCAGCTTAGCTGGCTCCATCGGGACAGATACGCAGTATTTT
CASSLAGSIGTDTQYF
>TRBV11-3|TRBJ2-7|NA|NA
TGTGCCAGCAGCTTAGGGCCAGGAAGCTCCTACGAGCAGTACTTC
CASSLGPGSSYEQYF
>TRBV5-1|TRBJ2-7|NA|TRBD1
TGCGCCAGCAGCCAGAGACAGGGTCCCTCCTACGAGCAGTACTTC
CASSQRQGPSYEQYF
>TRBV4-3|TRBJ2-1|once|NA
TGCGCCAGCAGCCCGATGAGAGCGGCCTCCTACAATGAGCAGTTCTTC
CASSPMRAASYNEQFF
>TRBV4-2|TRBJ1-1|NA|NA
TGTGCCAGCAGCCAAGAAACCGGGGTATTGACTGAAGCTTTCTTT
CASSQETGVLTEAFF
>TRBV6-4|TRBJ2-3|NA|TRBD2
TGTGCCAGCAGCCCTTCACTAGCGGGAGATACGCAGTATTTT
CASSPSLAGDTQYF
>TRBV7-8|TRBJ1-2|NA|NA
TGTGCCAGCAGCTTAGCTGCGAGTAACTATGGCTACACCTTC
CASSLAASNYGYTF
>TRBV18|TRBJ1-1|NA|NA
TGTGCCAGCTCACCATCTAGAGGATTGGGTGAAGCTTTCTTT
CASSPSRGLGEAFF
>TRBV2|TRBJ2-5|NA|NA
TGTGCCAGCAGTGATCGGGCCGGAGGGTTAACGGAGACCCAGTACTTC
CASSDRAGGLTETQYF
>TRBV4-3|TRBJ2-3|NA|TRBD2
TGCGCCAGCAGCCAAGACACCGGGACTAGCGACGCAGATACGCAGTATTTT
CASSQDTGTSDADTQYF
>TRBV7-8|TRBJ1-2|NA|NA
TGTGCCAGCAGCGACAAGCTGGGGCAAGGCTACACCTTC
CASSDKLGQGYTF
>TRBV25-1|TRBJ1-1|once|TRBD1
TGTGCCAGCAGTGAATTTGCAGGGGGGAACACTGAAGCTTTCTTT
CASSEFAGGNTEAFF
>TRBV6-5|TRBJ1-2|NA|TRBD1
TGTGCCAGCAGTTACGGCGGGACAGGAACCAACTATGGCTACACCTTC
CASSYGGTGTNYGYTF
>TRBV5-1|TRBJ1-5|once|TRBD1
TGCGCCAGCAGCGGGGGACAGGGCGGAAGTCAGCCCCAGCATTTT
CASSGGQGGSQPQHF
>TRBV7-6|TRBJ2-7|NA|TRBD2
TGTGCCAGCAGCTCCCTAGGACTAGCGGGGGGACACGAGCAGTACTTC
CASSSLGLAGGHEQYF
>TRBV28|TRBJ1-2|NA|TRBD1
TGTGCCAGCAGCCCTCACACGACAGGGTTTAACGATGGCTACACCTTC
CASSPHTTGFNDGYTF